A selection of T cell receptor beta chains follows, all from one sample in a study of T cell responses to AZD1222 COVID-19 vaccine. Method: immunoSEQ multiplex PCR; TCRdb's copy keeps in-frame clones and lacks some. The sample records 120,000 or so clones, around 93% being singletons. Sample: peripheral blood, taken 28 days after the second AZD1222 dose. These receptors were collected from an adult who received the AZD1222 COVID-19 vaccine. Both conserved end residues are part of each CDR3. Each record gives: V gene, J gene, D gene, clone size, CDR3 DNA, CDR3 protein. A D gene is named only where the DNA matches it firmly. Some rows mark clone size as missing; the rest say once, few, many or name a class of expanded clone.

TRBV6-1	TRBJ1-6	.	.	TGTGCCAGCAGTAAAGGGCGCCGAGATAATTCACCCCTCCACTTT	CASSKGRRDNSPLHF
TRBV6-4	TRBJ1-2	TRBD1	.	TGTGCCAGCAGTAAACAGGGGACATATGGCTACACCTTC	CASSKQGTYGYTF
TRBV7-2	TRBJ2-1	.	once	TGTGCCAGCAGCTTAGCGCGAGAGCGAGAGCAGTTCTTC	CASSLAREREQFF
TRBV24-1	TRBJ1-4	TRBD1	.	TGTGCCACCAGTCCAGGGGGAACTAATGAAAAACTGTTTTTT	CATSPGGTNEKLFF
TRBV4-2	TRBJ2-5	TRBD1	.	TGTGCCAGCAGCCGTTCCAGGACAGGGGGCGGAGAGACCCAGTACTTC	CASSRSRTGGGETQYF
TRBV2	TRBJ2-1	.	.	TGTGCCAGCAGTGAAAGCCGACGCAATGAGCAGTTCTTC	CASSESRRNEQFF
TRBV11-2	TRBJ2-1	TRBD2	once	TGTGCCAGCACGCTTTTCCTAGCGGGAACCGGCAATGAGCAGTTCTTC	CASTLFLAGTGNEQFF
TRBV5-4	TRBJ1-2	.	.	TGTGCCAGCAGCTTGGTTCCAGGCGGGGGCTACACCTTC	CASSLVPGGGYTF
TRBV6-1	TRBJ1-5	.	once	TGTGCCAGCAGTGAGGGCGATAGGTGGCCCCAGCATTTT	CASSEGDRWPQHF
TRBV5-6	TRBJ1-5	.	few	TGTGCCAGCAGCTTATACGGGAGGAATCCCCAGCCCCAGCATTTT	CASSLYGRNPQPQHF
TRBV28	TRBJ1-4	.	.	TGTGCCAGCAGTTTAAGGGGCAAACTGTTTTTT	CASSLRGKLFF
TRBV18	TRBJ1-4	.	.	TGTGCCAGCTCACCCGCGCCGGGGAATAATGAAAAACTGTTTTTT	CASSPAPGNNEKLFF
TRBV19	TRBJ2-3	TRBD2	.	TGTGCCAGTAGTAATAGCGGGGGGACGGCAGATACGCAGTATTTT	CASSNSGGTADTQYF
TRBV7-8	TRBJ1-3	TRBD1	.	TGTGCCAGCAGAGAGGGGACAGCTGGAAACACCATATATTTT	CASREGTAGNTIYF
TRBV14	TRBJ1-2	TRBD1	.	TGTGCCAGCAGCGCGTGGTCGGGACAGGGGACGACTTACTATGGCTACACCTTC	CASSAWSGQGTTYYGYTF
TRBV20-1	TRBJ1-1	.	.	TGCAGTGCCAAGACAGTAGAAGCTTTCTTT	CSAKTVEAFF
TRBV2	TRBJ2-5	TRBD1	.	TGTGCCAGCAGGGGTTACAGGGGACAAGAGACCCAGTACTTC	CASRGYRGQETQYF
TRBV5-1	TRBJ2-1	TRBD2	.	TGCGCCAGCAGCTTGGCCCTGCTAGCGGGAGTTTACAATGAGCAGTTCTTC	CASSLALLAGVYNEQFF
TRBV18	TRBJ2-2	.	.	TGTGCCAGCTCACCAGGACTCCCAACCGGGGAGCTGTTTTTT	CASSPGLPTGELFF
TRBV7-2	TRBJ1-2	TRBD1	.	TGTGCCAGCAACCGGGACAGGGGTTCAGGCGGCTACACCTTC	CASNRDRGSGGYTF
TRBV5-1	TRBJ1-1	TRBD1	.	TGCGCCAGCAGACCTGGGACAGGTCATGAAGCTTTCTTT	CASRPGTGHEAFF
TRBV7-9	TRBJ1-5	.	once	TGTGCCAGCAGCCTTCTTGGCTTCTTGAATCAGCCCCAGCATTTT	CASSLLGFLNQPQHF
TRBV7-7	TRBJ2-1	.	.	TGTGCTAGCAGCTTTAGAACAGCCCGCTACAATGAGCAGTTCTTC	CASSFRTARYNEQFF
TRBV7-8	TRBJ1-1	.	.	TGTGCCAGCAGCTTTGTGGGGAACACTGAAGCTTTCTTT	CASSFVGNTEAFF
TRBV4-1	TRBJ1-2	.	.	TGCGCCAGCAGCCAAGGAACGGTCCAGGACTATGGCTACACCTTC	CASSQGTVQDYGYTF
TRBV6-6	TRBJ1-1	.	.	TGCGCTAGCGGGGCCATGAACACTGAAGCTTTCTTT	CASGAMNTEAFF